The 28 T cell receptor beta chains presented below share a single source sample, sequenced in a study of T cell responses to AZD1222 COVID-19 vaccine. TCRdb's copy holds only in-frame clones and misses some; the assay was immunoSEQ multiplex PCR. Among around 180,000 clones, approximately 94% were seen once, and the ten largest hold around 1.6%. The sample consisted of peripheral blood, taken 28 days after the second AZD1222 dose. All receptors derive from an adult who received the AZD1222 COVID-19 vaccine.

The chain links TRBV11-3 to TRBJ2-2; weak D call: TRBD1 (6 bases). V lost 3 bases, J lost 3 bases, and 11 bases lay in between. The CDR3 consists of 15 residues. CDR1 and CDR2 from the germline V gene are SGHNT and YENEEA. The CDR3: CASSLNQGHTGELFF. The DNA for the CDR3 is TGTGCCAGCAGCTTGAACCAGGGGCACACCGGGGAGCTGTTTTTT. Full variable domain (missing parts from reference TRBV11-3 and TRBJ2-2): EAGVVQSPRYKIIEKKQPVAFWCNPISGHNTLYWYLQNLGQGPELLIRYENEEAVDDSQLPKDRFSAERLKGVDSTLKIQPAELGDSAVYLCASSLNQGHTGELFFGEGSRLTVL.

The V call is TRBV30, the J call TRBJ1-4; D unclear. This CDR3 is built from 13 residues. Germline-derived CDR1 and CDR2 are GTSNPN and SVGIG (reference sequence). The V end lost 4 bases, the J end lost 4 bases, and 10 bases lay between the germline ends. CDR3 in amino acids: CAWNRNGNEKLFF. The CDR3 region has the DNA TGTGCCTGGAATAGGAATGGTAATGAAAAACTGTTTTTT. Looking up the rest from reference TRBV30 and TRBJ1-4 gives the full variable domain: SQTIHQWPATLVQPVGSPLSLECTVEGTSNPNLYWYRQAAGRGLQLLFYSVGIGQISSEVPQNLSASRPQDRQFILSSKKLLLSDSGFYLCAWNRNGNEKLFFGSGTQLSVL.

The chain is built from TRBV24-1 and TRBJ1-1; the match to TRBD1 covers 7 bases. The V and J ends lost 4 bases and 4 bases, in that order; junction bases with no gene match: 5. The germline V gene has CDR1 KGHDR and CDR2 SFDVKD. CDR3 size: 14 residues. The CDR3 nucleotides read TGTGCCACCAGTGACGACAGGGCCGGCACTGAAGCTTTCTTT. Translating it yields CATSDDRAGTEAFF.

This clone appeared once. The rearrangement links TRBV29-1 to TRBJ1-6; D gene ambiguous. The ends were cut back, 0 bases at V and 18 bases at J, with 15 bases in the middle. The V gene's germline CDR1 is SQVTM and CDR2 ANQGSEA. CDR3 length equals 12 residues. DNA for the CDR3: TGCAGCGTTGAAGATCTGGAGGCAGAGCACCACTTT. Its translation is CSVEDLEAEHHF. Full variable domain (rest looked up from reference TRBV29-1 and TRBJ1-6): SAVISQKPSRDICQRGTSLTIQCQVDSQVTMMFWYRQQPGQSLTLIATANQGSEATYESGFVIDKFPISRPNLTFSTLTVSNMSPEDSSIYLCSVEDLEAEHHFGNGTRLTVT.

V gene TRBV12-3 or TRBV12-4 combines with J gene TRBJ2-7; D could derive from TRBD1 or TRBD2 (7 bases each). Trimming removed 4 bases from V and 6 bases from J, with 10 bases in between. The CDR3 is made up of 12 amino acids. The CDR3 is CASSSGGGEQYF. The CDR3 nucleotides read TGTGCCAGCAGTTCAGGGGGGGGCGAGCAGTACTTC.

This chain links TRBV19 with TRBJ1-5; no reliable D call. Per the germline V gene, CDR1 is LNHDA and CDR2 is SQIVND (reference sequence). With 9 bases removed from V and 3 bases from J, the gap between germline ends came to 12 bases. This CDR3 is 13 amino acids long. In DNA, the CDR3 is TGTGCCAGCCGGCGGGTAGTCAATCAGCCCCAGCATTTT. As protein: CASRRVVNQPQHF.

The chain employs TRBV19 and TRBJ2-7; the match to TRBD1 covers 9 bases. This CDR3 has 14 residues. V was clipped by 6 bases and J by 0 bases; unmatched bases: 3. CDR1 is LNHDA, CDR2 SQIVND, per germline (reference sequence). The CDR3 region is CASSATGGSYEQYF. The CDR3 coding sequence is TGTGCCAGTAGCGCGACAGGGGGCTCCTACGAGCAGTACTTC.

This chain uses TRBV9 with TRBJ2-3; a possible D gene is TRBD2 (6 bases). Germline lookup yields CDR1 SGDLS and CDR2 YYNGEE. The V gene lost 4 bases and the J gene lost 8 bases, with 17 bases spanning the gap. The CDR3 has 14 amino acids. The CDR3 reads CASSRTPTGGTQYF. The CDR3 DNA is TGTGCCAGCAGCCGTACCCCAACCGGGGGTACGCAGTATTTT.

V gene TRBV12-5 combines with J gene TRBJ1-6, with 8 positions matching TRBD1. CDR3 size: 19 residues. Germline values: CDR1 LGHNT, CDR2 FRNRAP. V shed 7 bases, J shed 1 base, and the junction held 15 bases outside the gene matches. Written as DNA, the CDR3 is TGTGCTAGTGCAGGCTACAGGGGGTCTATTTTGTCCTATAATTCACCCCTCCACTTT. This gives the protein CASAGYRGSILSYNSPLHF.

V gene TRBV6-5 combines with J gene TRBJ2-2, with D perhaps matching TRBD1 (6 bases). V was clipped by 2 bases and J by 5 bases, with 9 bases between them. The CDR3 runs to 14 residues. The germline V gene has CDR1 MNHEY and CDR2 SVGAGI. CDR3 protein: CASSYGGTTGELFF. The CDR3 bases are TGTGCCAGCAGTTACGGGGGCACGACCGGGGAGCTGTTTTTT.

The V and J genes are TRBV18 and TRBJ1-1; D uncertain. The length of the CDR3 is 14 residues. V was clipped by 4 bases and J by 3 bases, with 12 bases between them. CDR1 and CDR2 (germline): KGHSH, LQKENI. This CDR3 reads CASSRTGQDTEAFF. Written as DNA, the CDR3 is TGTGCCAGCTCACGGACGGGCCAGGACACTGAAGCTTTCTTT.

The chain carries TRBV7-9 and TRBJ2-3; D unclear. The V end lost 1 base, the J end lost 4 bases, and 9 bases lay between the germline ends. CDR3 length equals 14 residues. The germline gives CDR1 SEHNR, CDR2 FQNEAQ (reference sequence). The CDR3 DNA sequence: TGTGCCAGCAGCTTAGACACGGGCCCAGATACGCAGTATTTT. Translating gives CASSLDTGPDTQYF.

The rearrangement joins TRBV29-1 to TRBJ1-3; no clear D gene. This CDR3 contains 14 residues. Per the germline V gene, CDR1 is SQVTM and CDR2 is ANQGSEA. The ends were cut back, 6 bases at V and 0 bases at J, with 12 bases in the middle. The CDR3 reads CSVAGLPSGNTIYF. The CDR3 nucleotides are TGCAGCGTCGCCGGACTTCCCTCTGGAAACACCATATATTTT.

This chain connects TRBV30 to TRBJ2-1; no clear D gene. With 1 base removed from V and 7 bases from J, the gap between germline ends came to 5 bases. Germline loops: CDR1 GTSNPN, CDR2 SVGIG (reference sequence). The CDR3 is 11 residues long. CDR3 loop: CAWSGRNEQFF. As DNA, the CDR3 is TGTGCCTGGAGTGGGCGGAATGAGCAGTTCTTC.

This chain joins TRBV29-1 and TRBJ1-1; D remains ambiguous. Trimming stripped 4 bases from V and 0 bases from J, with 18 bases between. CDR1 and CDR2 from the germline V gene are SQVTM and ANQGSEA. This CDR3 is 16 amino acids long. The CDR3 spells CSVASSGILMNTEAFF. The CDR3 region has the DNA TGCAGCGTTGCGTCGTCGGGCATCCTCATGAACACTGAAGCTTTCTTT.

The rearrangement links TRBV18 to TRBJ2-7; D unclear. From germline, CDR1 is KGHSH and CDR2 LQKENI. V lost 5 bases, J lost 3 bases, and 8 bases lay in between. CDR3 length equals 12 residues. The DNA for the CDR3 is TGTGCCAGCTCAAATCGACGCTACGAGCAGTACTTC. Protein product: CASSNRRYEQYF.

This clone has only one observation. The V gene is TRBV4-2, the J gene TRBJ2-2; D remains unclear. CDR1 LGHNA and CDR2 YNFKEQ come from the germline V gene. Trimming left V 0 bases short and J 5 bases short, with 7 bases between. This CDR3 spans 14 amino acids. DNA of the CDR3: TGTGCCAGCAGCCAAGATTGGAATACCGGGGAGCTGTTTTTT. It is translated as CASSQDWNTGELFF.

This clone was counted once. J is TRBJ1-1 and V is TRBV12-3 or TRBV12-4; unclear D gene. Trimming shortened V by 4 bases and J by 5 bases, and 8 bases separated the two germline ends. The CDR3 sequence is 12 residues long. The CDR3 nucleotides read TGTGCCAGCAGTTGGTCAGAGACTGAAGCTTTCTTT. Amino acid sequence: CASSWSETEAFF.

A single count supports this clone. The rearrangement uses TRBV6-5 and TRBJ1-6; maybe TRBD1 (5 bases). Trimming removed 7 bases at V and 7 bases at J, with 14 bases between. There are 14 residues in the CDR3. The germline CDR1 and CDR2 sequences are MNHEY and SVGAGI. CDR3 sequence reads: CASTRPGKNSPLHF. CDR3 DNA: TGTGCCAGCACGAGACCAGGGAAAAATTCACCCCTCCACTTT.

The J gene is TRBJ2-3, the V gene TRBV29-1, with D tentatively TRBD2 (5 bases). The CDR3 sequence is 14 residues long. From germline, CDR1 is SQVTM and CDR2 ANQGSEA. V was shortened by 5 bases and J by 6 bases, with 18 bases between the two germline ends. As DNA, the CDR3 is TGCAGCGTTCGAGGACTCATTCTAAGGGATACGCAGTATTTT. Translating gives CSVRGLILRDTQYF.

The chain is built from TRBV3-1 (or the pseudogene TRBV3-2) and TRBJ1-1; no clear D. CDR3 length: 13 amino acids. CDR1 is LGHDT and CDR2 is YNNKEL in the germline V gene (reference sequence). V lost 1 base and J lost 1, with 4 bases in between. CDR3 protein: CASSQVWNTEAFF. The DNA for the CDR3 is TGTGCCAGCAGCCAAGTGTGGAACACTGAAGCTTTCTTT.

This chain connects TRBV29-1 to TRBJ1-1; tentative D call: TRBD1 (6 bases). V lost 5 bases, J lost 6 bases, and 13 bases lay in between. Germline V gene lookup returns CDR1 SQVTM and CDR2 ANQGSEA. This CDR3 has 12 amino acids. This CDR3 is CSVRSGEAEAFF. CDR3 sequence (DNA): TGCAGCGTTAGATCAGGGGAGGCTGAAGCTTTCTTT.

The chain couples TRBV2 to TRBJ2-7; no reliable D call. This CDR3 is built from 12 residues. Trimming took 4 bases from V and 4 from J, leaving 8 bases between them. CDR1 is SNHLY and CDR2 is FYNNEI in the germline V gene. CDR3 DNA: TGTGCCAGCAGTGGTAGCCGGTACGAGCAGTACTTC. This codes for CASSGSRYEQYF.

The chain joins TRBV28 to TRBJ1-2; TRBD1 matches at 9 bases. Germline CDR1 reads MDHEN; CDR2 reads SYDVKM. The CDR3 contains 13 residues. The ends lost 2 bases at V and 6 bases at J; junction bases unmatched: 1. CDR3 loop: CASSLRTGDGYTF. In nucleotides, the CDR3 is TGTGCCAGCAGTTTACGGACAGGGGATGGCTACACCTTC.

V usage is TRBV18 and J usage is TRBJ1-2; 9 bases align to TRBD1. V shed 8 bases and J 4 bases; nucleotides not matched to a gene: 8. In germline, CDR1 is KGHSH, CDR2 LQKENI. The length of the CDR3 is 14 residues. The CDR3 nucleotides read TGTGCCAGCAAGGGACAGGGAACTATCTATGGCTACACCTTC. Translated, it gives CASKGQGTIYGYTF.

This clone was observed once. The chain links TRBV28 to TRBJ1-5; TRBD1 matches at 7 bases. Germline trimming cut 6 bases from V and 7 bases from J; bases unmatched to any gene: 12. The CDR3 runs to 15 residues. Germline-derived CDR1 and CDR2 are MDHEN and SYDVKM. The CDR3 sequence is CASSLRGRGGQPQHF. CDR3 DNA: TGTGCCAGCAGCCTGAGGGGGCGGGGGGGACAGCCCCAGCATTTT. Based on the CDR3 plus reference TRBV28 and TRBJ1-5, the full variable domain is DVKVTQSSRYLVKRTGEKVFLECVQDMDHENMFWYRQDPGLGLRLIYFSYDVKMKEKGDIPEGYSVSREKKERFSLILESASTNQTSMYLCASSLRGRGGQPQHFGDGTRLSIL.

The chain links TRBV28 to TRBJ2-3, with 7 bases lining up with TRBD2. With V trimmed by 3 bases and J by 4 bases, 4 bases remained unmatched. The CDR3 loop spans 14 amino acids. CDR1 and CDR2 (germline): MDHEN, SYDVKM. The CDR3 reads CASSFIAGADTQYF. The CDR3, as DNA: TGTGCCAGCAGTTTTATCGCGGGAGCAGATACGCAGTATTTT.

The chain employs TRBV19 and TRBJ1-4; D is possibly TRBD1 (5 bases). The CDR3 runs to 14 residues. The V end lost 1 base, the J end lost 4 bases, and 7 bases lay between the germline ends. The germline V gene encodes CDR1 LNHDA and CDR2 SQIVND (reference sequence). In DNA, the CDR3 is TGTGCCAGTAGTATAGGGACAAGTAATGAAAAACTGTTTTTT. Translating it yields CASSIGTSNEKLFF. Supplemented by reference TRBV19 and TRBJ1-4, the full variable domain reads DGGITQSPKYLFRKEGQNVTLSCEQNLNHDAMYWYRQDPGQGLRLIYYSQIVNDFQKGDIAEGYSVSREKKESFPLTVTSAQKNPTAFYLCASSIGTSNEKLFFGSGTQLSVL.